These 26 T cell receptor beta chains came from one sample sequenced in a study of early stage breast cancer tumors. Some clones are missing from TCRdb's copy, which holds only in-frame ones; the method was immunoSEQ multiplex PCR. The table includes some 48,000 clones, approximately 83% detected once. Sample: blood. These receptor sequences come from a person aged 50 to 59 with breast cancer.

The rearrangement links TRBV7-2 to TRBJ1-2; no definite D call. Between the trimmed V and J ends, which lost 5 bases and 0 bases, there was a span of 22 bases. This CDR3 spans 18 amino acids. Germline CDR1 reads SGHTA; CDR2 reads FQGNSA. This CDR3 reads CASSPSPNAQDSNYGYTF. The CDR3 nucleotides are TGTGCCAGCAGCCCCTCCCCCAACGCGCAGGATTCTAACTATGGCTACACCTTC. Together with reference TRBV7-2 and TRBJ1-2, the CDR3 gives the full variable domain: GAGVSQSPSNKVTEKGKDVELRCDPISGHTALYWYRQSLGQGLEFLIYFQGNSAPDKSGLPSDRFSAERTGGSVSTLTIQRTQQEDSAVYLCASSPSPNAQDSNYGYTFGSGTRLTVV.

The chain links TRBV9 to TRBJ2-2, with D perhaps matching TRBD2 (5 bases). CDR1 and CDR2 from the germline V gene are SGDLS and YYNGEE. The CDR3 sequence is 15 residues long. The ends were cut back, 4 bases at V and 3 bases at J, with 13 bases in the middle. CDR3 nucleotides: TGTGCCAGCAGCAAGGCCGGGGATGACACCGGGGAGCTGTTTTTT. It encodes CASSKAGDDTGELFF.

CDR3 nucleotide sequence: TGCGCCAGCAGCAATACCGGGTCGCCCCTCGGAGAGACCCAGTACTTC. Translation gives CASSNTGSPLGETQYF. This sequence joins TRBV5-1 and TRBJ2-5, with unresolved D. The V gene's germline CDR1 is SGHRS and CDR2 YFSETQ. There are 16 residues in the CDR3. V lost 4 bases and J 4 bases, leaving 20 bases between the germline ends.

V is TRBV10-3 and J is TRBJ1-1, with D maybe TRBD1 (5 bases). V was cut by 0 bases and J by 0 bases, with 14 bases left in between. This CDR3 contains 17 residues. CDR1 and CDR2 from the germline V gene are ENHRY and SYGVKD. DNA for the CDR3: TGTGCCATCAGTGAGTCATTAGGTCAGGGCATGAACACTGAAGCTTTCTTT. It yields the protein CAISESLGQGMNTEAFF.

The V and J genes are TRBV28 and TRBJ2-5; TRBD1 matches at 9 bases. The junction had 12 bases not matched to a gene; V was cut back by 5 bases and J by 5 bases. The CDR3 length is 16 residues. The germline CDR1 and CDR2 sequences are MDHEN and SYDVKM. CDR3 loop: CASSLNPGQGEETQYF. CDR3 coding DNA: TGTGCCAGCAGTCTAAATCCGGGACAGGGTGAGGAGACCCAGTACTTC.

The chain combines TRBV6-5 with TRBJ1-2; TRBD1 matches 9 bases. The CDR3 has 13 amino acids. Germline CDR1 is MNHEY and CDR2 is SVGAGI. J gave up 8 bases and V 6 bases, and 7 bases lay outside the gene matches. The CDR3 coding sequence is TGTGCCAGCAGGTCCGGGACAGGGAACGGCTACACCTTC. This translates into CASRSGTGNGYTF.

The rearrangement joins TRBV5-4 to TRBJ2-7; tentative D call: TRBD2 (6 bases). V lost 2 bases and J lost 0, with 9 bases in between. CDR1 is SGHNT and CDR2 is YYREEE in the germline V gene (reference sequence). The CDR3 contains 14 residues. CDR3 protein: CASSLGGTSYEQYF. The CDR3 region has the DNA TGTGCCAGCAGCTTAGGCGGGACCTCCTACGAGCAGTACTTC. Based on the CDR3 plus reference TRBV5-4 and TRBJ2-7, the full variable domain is ETGVTQSPTHLIKTRGQQVTLRCSSQSGHNTVSWYQQALGQGPQFIFQYYREEENGRGNFPPRFSGLQFPNYSSELNVNALELDDSALYLCASSLGGTSYEQYFGPGTRLTVT.

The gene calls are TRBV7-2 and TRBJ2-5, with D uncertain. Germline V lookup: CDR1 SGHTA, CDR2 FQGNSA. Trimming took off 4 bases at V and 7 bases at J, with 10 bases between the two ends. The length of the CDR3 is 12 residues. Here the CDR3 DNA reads TGTGCCAGCAGCTGGCCCTTGGGGACCCAGTACTTC. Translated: CASSWPLGTQYF.

CDR3 region: CASSPPRTGRVEQYF. CDR3 DNA: TGTGCCAGCTCACCTCCCCGGACAGGGCGGGTCGAGCAGTACTTC. The chain couples TRBV18 to TRBJ2-7; 8 bases are a match to TRBD1. Germline V gene sequence: CDR1 KGHSH, CDR2 LQKENI. V gave up 3 bases and J gave up 6 bases; unmatched junction bases: 10. The CDR3 is 15 amino acids.

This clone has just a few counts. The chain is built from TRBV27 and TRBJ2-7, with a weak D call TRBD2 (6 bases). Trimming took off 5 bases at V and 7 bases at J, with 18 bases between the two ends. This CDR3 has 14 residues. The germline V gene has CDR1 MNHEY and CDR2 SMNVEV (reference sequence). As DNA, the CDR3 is TGTGCCAGCAGTAATCGGGACTCCCTGGGGGAGCAGTACTTC. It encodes CASSNRDSLGEQYF.

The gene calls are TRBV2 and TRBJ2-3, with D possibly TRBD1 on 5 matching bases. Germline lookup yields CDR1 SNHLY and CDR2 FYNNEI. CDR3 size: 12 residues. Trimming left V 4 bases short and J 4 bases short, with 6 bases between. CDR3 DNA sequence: TGTGCCAGCAGTGTAGGGGCAGATACGCAGTATTTT. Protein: CASSVGADTQYF.

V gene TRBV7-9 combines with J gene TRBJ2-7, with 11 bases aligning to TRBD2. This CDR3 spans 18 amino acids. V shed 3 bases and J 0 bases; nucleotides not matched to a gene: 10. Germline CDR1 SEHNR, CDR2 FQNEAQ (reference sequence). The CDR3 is CASSLGLAGGPSSYEQYF. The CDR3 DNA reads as TGTGCCAGCAGCTTGGGGCTAGCGGGAGGTCCTAGCTCCTACGAGCAGTACTTC.

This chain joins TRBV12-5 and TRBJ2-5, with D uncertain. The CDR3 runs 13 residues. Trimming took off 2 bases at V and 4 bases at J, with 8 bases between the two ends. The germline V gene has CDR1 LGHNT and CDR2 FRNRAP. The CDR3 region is CASGLRTPETQYF. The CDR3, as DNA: TGTGCTAGTGGTTTGAGGACCCCAGAGACCCAGTACTTC.

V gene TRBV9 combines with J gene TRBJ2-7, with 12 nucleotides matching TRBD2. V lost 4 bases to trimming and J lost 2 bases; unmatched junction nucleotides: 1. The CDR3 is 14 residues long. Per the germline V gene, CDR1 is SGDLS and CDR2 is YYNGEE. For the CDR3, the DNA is TGTGCCAGCAGCCCTAGCGGGAGGGCCTACGAGCAGTACTTC. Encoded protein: CASSPSGRAYEQYF.

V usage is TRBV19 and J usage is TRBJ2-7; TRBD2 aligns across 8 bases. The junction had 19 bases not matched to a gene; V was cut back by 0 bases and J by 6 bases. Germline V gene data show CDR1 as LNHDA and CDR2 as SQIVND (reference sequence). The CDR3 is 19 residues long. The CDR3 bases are TGTGCCAGTAGTATAGATCTCCGGGCGGGGGGACGACCTGGACGCGAGCAGTACTTC. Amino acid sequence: CASSIDLRAGGRPGREQYF. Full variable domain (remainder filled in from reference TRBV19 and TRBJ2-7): DGGITQSPKYLFRKEGQNVTLSCEQNLNHDAMYWYRQDPGQGLRLIYYSQIVNDFQKGDIAEGYSVSREKKESFPLTVTSAQKNPTAFYLCASSIDLRAGGRPGREQYFGPGTRLTVT.

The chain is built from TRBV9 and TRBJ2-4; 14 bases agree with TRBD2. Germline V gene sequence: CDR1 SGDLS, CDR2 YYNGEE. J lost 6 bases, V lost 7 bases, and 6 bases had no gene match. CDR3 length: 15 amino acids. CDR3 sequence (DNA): TGTGCCAGCTCCGGGACTAGCGGGGGCCCAAACATTCAGTACTTC. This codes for CASSGTSGGPNIQYF.

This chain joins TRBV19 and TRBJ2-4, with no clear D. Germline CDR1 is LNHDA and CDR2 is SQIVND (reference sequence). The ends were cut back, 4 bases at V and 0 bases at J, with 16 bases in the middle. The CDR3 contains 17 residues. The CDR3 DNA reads TGTGCCAGTAGTACCGTCCCTTTGCTACTAGCCAAAAACATTCAGTACTTC. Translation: CASSTVPLLLAKNIQYF.

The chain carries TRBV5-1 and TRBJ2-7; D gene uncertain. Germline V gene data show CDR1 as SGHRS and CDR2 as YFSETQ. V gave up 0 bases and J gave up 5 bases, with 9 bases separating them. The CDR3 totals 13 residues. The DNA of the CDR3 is TGCGCCAGCAGCTTGGTGTTGGGAAACGAGCAGTACTTC. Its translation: CASSLVLGNEQYF.

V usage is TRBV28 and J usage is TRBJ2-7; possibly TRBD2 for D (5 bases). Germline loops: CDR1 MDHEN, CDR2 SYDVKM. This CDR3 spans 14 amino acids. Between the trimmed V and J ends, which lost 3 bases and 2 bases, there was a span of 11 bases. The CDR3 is CASSFLSGTYEQYF. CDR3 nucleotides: TGTGCCAGCAGTTTTTTAAGCGGAACCTACGAGCAGTACTTC. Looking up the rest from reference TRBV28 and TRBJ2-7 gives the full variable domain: DVKVTQSSRYLVKRTGEKVFLECVQDMDHENMFWYRQDPGLGLRLIYFSYDVKMKEKGDIPEGYSVSREKKERFSLILESASTNQTSMYLCASSFLSGTYEQYFGPGTRLTVT.

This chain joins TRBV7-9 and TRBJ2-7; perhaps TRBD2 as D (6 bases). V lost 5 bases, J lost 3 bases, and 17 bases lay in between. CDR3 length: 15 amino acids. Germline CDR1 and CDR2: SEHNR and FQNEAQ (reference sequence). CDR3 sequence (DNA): TGTGCCAGCAGCCCCGAACGGGACTGGAACTACGAGCAGTACTTC. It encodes CASSPERDWNYEQYF.

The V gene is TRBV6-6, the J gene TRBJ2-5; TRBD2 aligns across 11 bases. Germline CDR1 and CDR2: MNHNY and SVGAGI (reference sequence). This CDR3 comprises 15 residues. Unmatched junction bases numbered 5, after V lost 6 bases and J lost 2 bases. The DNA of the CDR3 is TGTGCCAGCAGCCCCCGACTAGCGGGGCAAGAGACCCAGTACTTC. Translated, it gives CASSPRLAGQETQYF.

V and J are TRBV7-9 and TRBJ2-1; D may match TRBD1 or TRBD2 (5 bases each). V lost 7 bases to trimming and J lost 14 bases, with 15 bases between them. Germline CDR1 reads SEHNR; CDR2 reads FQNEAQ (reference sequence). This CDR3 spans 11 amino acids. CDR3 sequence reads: CASMRGDGEFF. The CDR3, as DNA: TGTGCCAGCATGCGAGGGGACGGGGAGTTCTTC. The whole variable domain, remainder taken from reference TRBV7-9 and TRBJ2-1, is DTGVSQNPRHKITKRGQNVTFRCDPISEHNRLYWYRQTLGQGPEFLTYFQNEAQLEKSRLLSDRFSAERPKGSFSTLEIQRTEQGDSAMYLCASMRGDGEFFGPGTRLTVL.

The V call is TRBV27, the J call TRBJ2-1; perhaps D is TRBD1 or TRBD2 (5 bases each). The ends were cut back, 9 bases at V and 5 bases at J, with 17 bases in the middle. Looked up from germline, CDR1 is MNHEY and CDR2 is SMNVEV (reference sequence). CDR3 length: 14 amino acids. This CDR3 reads CASRSGTGNNEQFF. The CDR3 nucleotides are TGTGCCAGTAGATCGGGAACAGGTAACAATGAGCAGTTCTTC.

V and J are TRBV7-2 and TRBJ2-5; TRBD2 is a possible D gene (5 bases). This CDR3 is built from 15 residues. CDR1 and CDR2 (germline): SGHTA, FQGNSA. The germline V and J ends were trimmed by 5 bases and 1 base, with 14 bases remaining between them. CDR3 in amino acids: CASSLQRSGQETQYF. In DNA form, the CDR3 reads TGTGCCAGCAGCCTCCAGAGGAGCGGCCAAGAGACCCAGTACTTC.

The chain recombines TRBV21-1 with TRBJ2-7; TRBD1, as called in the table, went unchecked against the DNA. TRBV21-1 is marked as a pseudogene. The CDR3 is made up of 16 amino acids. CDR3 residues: CASSQGPRRGTYEQYF. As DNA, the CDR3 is TGTGCCAGCAGCCAGGGTCCCCGCAGGGGGACCTACGAGCAGTACTTC.

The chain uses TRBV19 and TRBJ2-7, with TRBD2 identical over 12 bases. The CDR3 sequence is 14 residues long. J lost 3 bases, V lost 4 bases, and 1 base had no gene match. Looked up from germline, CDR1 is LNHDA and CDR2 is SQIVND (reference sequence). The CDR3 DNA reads TGTGCCAGTAGTAAGACTAGCGGGAGCTACGAGCAGTACTTC. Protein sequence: CASSKTSGSYEQYF.